This TCR beta chain emerged from a study of a mutant IDH1 vaccine in newly diagnosed glioma. Broader study findings: Pseudoprogression appeared unlinked to shifts in leading peripheral T cell clonotypes.

A note on this clone: Its cognate antigen is unknown.

Trimming took 4 bases from V and 2 from J, leaving 17 bases between them. The CDR3 sequence is 16 residues long. Germline-derived CDR1 and CDR2 are MGHRA and YSYEKL. Noted time point: baseline, week 1 (first vaccination visit). Treatment in this sample: pre-vaccination baseline after standard-of-care therapy. TCRdb's copy holds only in-frame clones and misses some; the assay was immunoSEQ multiplex PCR. The table includes about 88,000 clones, roughly 87% detected once. The TCR was taken from a man aged 35-49 years with glioma. Some clones in this sample may be carry-over from other donors' samples. The rearrangement joins TRBV4-1 to TRBJ1-1; the D gene is possibly TRBD1 (5 bases). This specimen was PBMCs, taken from a glioma patient treated with radiotherapy, temozolomide or both. CDR3 sequence: CASSPDSYRPNTEAFF. CDR3 nucleotides: TGCGCCAGCAGCCCAGACAGCTATCGCCCCAACACTGAAGCTTTCTTT.